This is a list of T cell receptor beta chains from one sample in a study of spatial heterogeneity in lung cancer. TCRdb reprocessed the 5' RACE reads with MiXCR, giving one entry per CDR3 protein. In the table there are roughly 3,500 distinct CDR3 sequences, 7.5% to 8.5% of which are singletons. This material consisted of PBMCs, taken at surgery. The receptors were gathered from a female donor with early-stage non-small cell lung cancer. CDR3s include the opening cysteine and the closing phenylalanine or tryptophan. Each record gives: D gene, J gene, V gene, CDR3 protein. D genes are given only for firm matches.

D gene: TRBD2
J gene: TRBJ2-1
V gene: TRBV7-2
CDR3 protein: CASSPAGSGGNEQFF

D gene: .
J gene: TRBJ1-2
V gene: TRBV5-4
CDR3 protein: CASSAAQGRGYGYTF

D gene: TRBD1
J gene: TRBJ2-3
V gene: TRBV20-1
CDR3 protein: CSARGTGGTDTQYF

D gene: .
J gene: TRBJ2-1
V gene: TRBV6-2/TRBV6-3
CDR3 protein: CASRELGVELGEAKNYNEQFF

D gene: TRBD2
J gene: TRBJ2-3
V gene: TRBV12-3/TRBV12-4
CDR3 protein: CASSRGGPMTDTQYF

D gene: TRBD2
J gene: TRBJ2-3
V gene: TRBV10-3
CDR3 protein: CAIKSGGKGDTQYF

D gene: .
J gene: TRBJ2-7
V gene: TRBV7-8
CDR3 protein: CASLDSSYEQYF

D gene: .
J gene: TRBJ2-5
V gene: TRBV29-1
CDR3 protein: CSVVDWVGETQYF

D gene: .
J gene: TRBJ1-5
V gene: TRBV2
CDR3 protein: CASSRLNSNQPQHF

D gene: .
J gene: TRBJ1-1
V gene: TRBV29-1
CDR3 protein: CSGGGLGFGTEAFF

D gene: .
J gene: TRBJ2-1
V gene: TRBV5-1
CDR3 protein: CASSTQTGLSPTEQFF

D gene: .
J gene: TRBJ2-4
V gene: TRBV19
CDR3 protein: CASSMVATKGNIQYF

D gene: .
J gene: TRBJ2-3
V gene: TRBV6-4
CDR3 protein: CASSDSGGGSTDTQYF

D gene: .
J gene: TRBJ1-2
V gene: TRBV12-3/TRBV12-4
CDR3 protein: CASGSGNGYTF

D gene: TRBD2
J gene: TRBJ2-7
V gene: TRBV4-2
CDR3 protein: CASSHPGGGRGEQYF

D gene: .
J gene: TRBJ1-3
V gene: TRBV7-2
CDR3 protein: CASSFGGNTIYF

D gene: .
J gene: TRBJ2-7
V gene: TRBV5-8
CDR3 protein: CASSFRQARGYEQYF

D gene: TRBD2
J gene: TRBJ2-1
V gene: TRBV20-1
CDR3 protein: CSATPLAGEYNEQFF

D gene: .
J gene: TRBJ2-1
V gene: TRBV20-1
CDR3 protein: CSALNPPDNEQFF

D gene: TRBD1
J gene: TRBJ1-5
V gene: TRBV13
CDR3 protein: CASSITGGGQPQHF

D gene: .
J gene: TRBJ1-1
V gene: TRBV18
CDR3 protein: CASSLQNTEAFF

D gene: TRBD2
J gene: TRBJ2-5
V gene: TRBV5-1
CDR3 protein: CASSLAGGQETQYF

D gene: TRBD1
J gene: TRBJ1-1
V gene: TRBV19
CDR3 protein: CASSPGDRGTSHRAFF

D gene: .
J gene: TRBJ2-3
V gene: TRBV28
CDR3 protein: CASSFMEGKGPDTQYF

D gene: .
J gene: TRBJ2-7
V gene: TRBV7-2
CDR3 protein: CASSAGPITKYEQYF

D gene: .
J gene: TRBJ2-5
V gene: TRBV6-1
CDR3 protein: CASRPSGMETQYF

D gene: .
J gene: TRBJ1-5
V gene: TRBV5-1
CDR3 protein: CASSLDSSGNQPQHF

D gene: .
J gene: TRBJ1-4
V gene: TRBV7-9
CDR3 protein: CASSFSLDHEKLFF

D gene: .
J gene: TRBJ2-2
V gene: TRBV7-3
CDR3 protein: CASSFRQGRTPGSCFF

D gene: TRBD1
J gene: TRBJ1-6
V gene: TRBV19
CDR3 protein: CASRTTTGGNNSPLHF

D gene: .
J gene: TRBJ2-7
V gene: TRBV7-8
CDR3 protein: CASSLAGHGGSEQYF

D gene: .
J gene: TRBJ2-3
V gene: TRBV7-2
CDR3 protein: CASSLEGRLTDTQYF

D gene: .
J gene: TRBJ2-7
V gene: TRBV12-3/TRBV12-4
CDR3 protein: CASRRAGSYEQYF

D gene: .
J gene: TRBJ2-3
V gene: TRBV9
CDR3 protein: CASSSNNKDPLPDTQYF

D gene: .
J gene: TRBJ2-2
V gene: TRBV7-9
CDR3 protein: CASSSATGRDTGELFF

D gene: .
J gene: TRBJ1-4
V gene: TRBV7-2
CDR3 protein: CASSSYAPGREKLFF

D gene: TRBD2
J gene: TRBJ2-3
V gene: TRBV6-4
CDR3 protein: CASSGVAGGSDTQYF